Described below is a single TCR beta chain sequence and its context. Its specificity is unknown. Version v3.0 of the immunoSEQ assay ran at survey level. Assay: immunoSEQ multiplex PCR; the TCRdb copy retains only in-frame clones and omits some. The repertoire includes over 9,000 clones, roughly 80% of them detected once, and over 10% sits in the top ten. This specimen comes from a study of long-term antiretroviral therapy in people with HIV. Findings of the study overall: From about 2003 to 2018, blood was obtained, possibly while participants received older ART regimens. In HIV, the repertoires covered a tighter span of CDR3 lengths than in controls.

The germline gives CDR1 SGHRS, CDR2 YFSETQ. The CDR3 runs to 14 residues. Trimming cost V 2 bases and J 4 bases, with 9 bases left between them. The sample consisted of unsorted PBMCs, taken 1.2 years after starting antiretroviral therapy. V is TRBV5-1 and J is TRBJ2-2; D may be TRBD2 (5 bases). The source is a man between 35 and 55 years old with HIV. The CDR3 loop is CASSLRGSTGELFF. CDR3 coding DNA: TGCGCCAGCAGCTTAAGAGGGAGCACCGGGGAGCTGTTTTTT.